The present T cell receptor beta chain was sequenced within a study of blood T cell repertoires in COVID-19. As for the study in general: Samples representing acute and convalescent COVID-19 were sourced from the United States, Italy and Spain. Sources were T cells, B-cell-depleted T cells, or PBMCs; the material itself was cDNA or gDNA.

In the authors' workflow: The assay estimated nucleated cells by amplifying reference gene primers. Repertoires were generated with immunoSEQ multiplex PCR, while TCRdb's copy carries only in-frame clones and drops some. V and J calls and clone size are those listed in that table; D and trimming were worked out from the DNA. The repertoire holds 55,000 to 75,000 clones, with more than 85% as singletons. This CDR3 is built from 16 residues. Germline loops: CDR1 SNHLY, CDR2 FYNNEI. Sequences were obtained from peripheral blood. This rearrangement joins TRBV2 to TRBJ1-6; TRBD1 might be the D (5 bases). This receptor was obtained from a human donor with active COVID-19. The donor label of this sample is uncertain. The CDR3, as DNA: TGTGCGGGAGTGGGGGACGCGGGGGGCTATAATTCACCCCTCCACTTT. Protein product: CAGVGDAGGYNSPLHF. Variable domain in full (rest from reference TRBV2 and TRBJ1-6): EPEVTQTPSHQVTQMGQEVILRCVPISNHLYFYWYRQILGQKVEFLVSFYNNEISEKSEIFDDQFSVERPDGSNFTLKIRSTKLEDSAMYFCAGVGDAGGYNSPLHFGNGTRLTVT.